This section outlines one T cell receptor beta chain sequence together with its context. The sample comes from a study of blood T cell repertoires in COVID-19. Overall study: The United States, Italy and Spain supplied acute and convalescent COVID-19 samples.

Original processing methods: Nucleated cell number was recorded as an estimate derived from reference gene primer amplification. The data were produced by immunoSEQ multiplex PCR, yet TCRdb's version contains in-frame clones alone and is incomplete. V and J calls and clone size are as listed in that table; D and trimming were resolved from the DNA. The data show roughly 40,000 clones, 70% to 90% seen once. The CDR3 length is 15 residues. Per germline, CDR1 SGHNT and CDR2 YYREEE (reference sequence). V lost 4 bases and J 4 bases, leaving 17 bases between the germline ends. The receptor comes from a human donor in a cohort sampled during active COVID-19. This chain joins TRBV5-4 and TRBJ2-5; TRBD1 is a possible D gene (6 bases). The specimen sequenced was peripheral blood. The CDR3 DNA reads as TGTGCCAGCAGCCCGGGGTCCCAGGGGCCAGAGACCCAGTACTTC. It encodes CASSPGSQGPETQYF. The full variable domain, with the rest looked up from reference TRBV5-4 and TRBJ2-5, is ETGVTQSPTHLIKTRGQQVTLRCSSQSGHNTVSWYQQALGQGPQFIFQYYREEENGRGNFPPRFSGLQFPNYSSELNVNALELDDSALYLCASSPGSQGPETQYFGPGTRLLVL.